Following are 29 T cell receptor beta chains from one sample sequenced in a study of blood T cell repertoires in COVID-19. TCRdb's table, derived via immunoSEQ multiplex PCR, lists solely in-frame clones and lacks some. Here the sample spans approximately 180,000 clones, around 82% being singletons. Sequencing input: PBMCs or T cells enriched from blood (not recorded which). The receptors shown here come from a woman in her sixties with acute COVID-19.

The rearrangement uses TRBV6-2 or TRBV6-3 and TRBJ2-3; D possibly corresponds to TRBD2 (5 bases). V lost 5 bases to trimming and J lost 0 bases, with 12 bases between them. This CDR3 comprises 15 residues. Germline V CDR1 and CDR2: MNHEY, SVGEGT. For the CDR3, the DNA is TGTGCCAGCAGTCCCGAGGGTACCAGCACAGATACGCAGTATTTT. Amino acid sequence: CASSPEGTSTDTQYF.

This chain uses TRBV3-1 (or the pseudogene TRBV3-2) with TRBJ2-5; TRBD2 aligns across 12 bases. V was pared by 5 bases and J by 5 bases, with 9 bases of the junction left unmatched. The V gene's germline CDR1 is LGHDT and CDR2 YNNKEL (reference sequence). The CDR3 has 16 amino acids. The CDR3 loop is CASSNTPSGGAETQYF. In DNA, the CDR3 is TGTGCCAGCAGCAACACTCCTAGCGGGGGGGCGGAGACCCAGTACTTC.

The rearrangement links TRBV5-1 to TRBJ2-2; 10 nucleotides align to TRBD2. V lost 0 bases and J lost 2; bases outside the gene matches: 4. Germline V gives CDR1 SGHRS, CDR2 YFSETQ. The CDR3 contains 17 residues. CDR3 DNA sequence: TGCGCCAGCAGCTTGGGACCTAGCGGGGGCAACACCGGGGAGCTGTTTTTT. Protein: CASSLGPSGGNTGELFF.

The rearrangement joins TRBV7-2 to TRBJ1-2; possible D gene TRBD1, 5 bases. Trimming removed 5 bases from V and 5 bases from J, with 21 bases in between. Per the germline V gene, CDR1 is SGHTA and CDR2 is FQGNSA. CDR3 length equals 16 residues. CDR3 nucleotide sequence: TGTGCCAGCAGCACCGTGGGGGGGGAAATTTGGTATGGCTACACCTTC. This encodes CASSTVGGEIWYGYTF. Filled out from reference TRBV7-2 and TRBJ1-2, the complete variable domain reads GAGVSQSPSNKVTEKGKDVELRCDPISGHTALYWYRQSLGQGLEFLIYFQGNSAPDKSGLPSDRFSAERTGGSVSTLTIQRTQQEDSAVYLCASSTVGGEIWYGYTFGSGTRLTVV.

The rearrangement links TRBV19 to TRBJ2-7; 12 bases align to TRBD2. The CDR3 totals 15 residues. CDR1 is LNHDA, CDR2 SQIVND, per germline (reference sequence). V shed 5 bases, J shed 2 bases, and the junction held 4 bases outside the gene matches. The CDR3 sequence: CASSARLAGAYEQYF. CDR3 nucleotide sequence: TGTGCCAGTAGTGCCAGACTAGCGGGAGCCTACGAGCAGTACTTC. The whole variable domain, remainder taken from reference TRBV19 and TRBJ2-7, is DGGITQSPKYLFRKEGQNVTLSCEQNLNHDAMYWYRQDPGQGLRLIYYSQIVNDFQKGDIAEGYSVSREKKESFPLTVTSAQKNPTAFYLCASSARLAGAYEQYFGPGTRLTVT.

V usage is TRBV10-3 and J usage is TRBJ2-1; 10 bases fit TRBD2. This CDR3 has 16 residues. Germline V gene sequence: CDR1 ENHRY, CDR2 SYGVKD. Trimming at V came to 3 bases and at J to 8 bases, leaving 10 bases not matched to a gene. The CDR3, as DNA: TGTGCCATCAGTGACCATCTAGCGGGAGTGGGCGATGAGCAGTTCTTC. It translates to CAISDHLAGVGDEQFF.

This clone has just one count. The CDR3 DNA reads as TGTGCCAGCTCACCGTCCGGGAGGGGCATTCAGTACTTC. It encodes CASSPSGRGIQYF. The chain couples TRBV18 to TRBJ2-4, with TRBD2 matching over 8 bases. With 3 bases clipped from V and 9 bases from J, the junction kept 4 bases outside the gene matches. Germline values: CDR1 KGHSH, CDR2 LQKENI. This CDR3 is 13 amino acids long.

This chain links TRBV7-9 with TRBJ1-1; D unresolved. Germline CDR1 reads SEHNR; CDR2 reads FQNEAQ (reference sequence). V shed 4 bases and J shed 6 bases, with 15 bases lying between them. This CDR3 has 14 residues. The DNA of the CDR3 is TGTGCCAGCAGCTCCCGGGAGCGGTTCCCTGAAGCTTTCTTT. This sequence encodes CASSSRERFPEAFF.

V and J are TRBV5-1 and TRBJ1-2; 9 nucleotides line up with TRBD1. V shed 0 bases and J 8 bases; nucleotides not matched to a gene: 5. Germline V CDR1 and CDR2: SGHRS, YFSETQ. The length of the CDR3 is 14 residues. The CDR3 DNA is TGCGCCAGCAGCTTGGCGGGACAGGGTGTCGGCTACACCTTC. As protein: CASSLAGQGVGYTF.

This CDR3 reads CAQMTGEWGYTF. Written as DNA, the CDR3 is TGTGCCCAAATGACAGGGGAATGGGGCTACACCTTC. The rearrangement links TRBV7-9 to TRBJ1-2; TRBD1 agrees at 8 bases. This CDR3 has 12 residues. Germline CDR1 is SEHNR and CDR2 is FQNEAQ (reference sequence). Losses at the gene ends were 11 bases for V and 8 bases for J; bases not matched to a gene: 10.

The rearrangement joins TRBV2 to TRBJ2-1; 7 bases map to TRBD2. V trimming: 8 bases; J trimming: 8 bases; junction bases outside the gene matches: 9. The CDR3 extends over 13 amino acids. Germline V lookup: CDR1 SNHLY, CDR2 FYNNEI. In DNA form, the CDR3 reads TGTGCCAGCGGAGCGGGGCCGAGGGATGAGCAGTTCTTC. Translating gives CASGAGPRDEQFF. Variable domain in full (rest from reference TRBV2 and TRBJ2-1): EPEVTQTPSHQVTQMGQEVILRCVPISNHLYFYWYRQILGQKVEFLVSFYNNEISEKSEIFDDQFSVERPDGSNFTLKIRSTKLEDSAMYFCASGAGPRDEQFFGPGTRLTVL.

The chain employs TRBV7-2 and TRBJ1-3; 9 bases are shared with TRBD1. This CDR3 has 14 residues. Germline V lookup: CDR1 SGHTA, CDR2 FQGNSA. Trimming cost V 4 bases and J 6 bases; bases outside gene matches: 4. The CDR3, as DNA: TGTGCCAGCAGCTGGAGGACAGGGGAAAACACCATATATTTT. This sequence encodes CASSWRTGENTIYF.

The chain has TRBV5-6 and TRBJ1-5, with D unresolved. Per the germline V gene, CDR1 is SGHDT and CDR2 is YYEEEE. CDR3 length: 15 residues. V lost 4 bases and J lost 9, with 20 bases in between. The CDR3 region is CASSPSRRGIGPQHF. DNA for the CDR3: TGTGCCAGCAGCCCCTCCCGACGGGGAATAGGGCCCCAGCATTTT.

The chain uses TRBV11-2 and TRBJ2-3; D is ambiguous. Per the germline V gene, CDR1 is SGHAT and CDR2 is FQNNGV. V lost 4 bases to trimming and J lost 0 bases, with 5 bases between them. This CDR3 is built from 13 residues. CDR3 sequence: CASSSTSTDTQYF. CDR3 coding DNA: TGTGCCAGCAGCTCTACTAGCACAGATACGCAGTATTTT.

The CDR3 region is CASSLAGGIAGANVLTF. CDR3 in DNA: TGTGCCAGTAGTTTAGCGGGGGGTATCGCTGGGGCCAACGTCCTGACTTTC. V gene TRBV19 combines with J gene TRBJ2-6; TRBD2 matches 10 bases. There are 17 residues in the CDR3. In germline, CDR1 is LNHDA, CDR2 SQIVND (reference sequence). Losses at the gene ends were 5 bases for V and 2 bases for J; bases not matched to a gene: 6.

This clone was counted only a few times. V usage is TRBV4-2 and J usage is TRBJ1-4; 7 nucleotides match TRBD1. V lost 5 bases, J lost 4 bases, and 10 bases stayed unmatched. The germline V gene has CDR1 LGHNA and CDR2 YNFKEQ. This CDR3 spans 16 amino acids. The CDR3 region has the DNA TGTGCCAGCAGCGATACCCTGGGACAGTTTAATGAAAAACTGTTTTTT. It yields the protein CASSDTLGQFNEKLFF.

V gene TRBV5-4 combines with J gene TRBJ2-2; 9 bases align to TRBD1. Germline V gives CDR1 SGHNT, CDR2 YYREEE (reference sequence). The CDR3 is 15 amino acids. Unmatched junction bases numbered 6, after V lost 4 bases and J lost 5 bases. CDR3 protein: CASSVGQGWTGELFF. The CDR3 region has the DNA TGTGCCAGCAGCGTAGGACAGGGGTGGACCGGGGAGCTGTTTTTT.

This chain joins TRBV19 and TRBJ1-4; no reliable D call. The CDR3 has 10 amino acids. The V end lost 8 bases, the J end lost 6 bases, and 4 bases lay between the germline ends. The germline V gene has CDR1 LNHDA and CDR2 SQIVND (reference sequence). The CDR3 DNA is TGTGCCAGTCGAGATGAAAAACTGTTTTTT. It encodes CASRDEKLFF.

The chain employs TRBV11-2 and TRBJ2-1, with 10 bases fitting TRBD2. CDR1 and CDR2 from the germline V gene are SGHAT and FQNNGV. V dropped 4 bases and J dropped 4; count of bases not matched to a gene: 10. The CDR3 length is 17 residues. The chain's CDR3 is CASSYGLAVINYNEQFF. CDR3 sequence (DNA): TGTGCCAGCAGCTATGGACTAGCGGTTATAAATTACAATGAGCAGTTCTTC.

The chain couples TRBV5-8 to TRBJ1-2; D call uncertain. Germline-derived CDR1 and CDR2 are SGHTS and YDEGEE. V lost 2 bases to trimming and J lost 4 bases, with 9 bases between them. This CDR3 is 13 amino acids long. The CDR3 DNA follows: TGTGCCAGCAGCTTTGGCGGAACCTATGGCTACACCTTC. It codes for CASSFGGTYGYTF.

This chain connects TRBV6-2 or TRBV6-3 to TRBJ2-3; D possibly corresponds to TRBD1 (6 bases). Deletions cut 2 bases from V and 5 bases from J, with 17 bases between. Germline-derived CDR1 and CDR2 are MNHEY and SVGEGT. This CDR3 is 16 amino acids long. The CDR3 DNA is TGTGCCAGCAGTTACCCTGAACAGGGTGGGGAAGATACGCAGTATTTT. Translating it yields CASSYPEQGGEDTQYF.

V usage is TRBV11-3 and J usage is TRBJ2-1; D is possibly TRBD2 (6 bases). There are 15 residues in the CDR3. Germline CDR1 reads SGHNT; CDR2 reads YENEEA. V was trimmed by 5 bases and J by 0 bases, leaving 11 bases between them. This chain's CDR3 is CASSRRGSSYNEQFF. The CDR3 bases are TGTGCCAGCAGCCGTCGGGGGTCCTCCTACAATGAGCAGTTCTTC. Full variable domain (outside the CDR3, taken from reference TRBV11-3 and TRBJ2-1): EAGVVQSPRYKIIEKKQPVAFWCNPISGHNTLYWYLQNLGQGPELLIRYENEEAVDDSQLPKDRFSAERLKGVDSTLKIQPAELGDSAVYLCASSRRGSSYNEQFFGPGTRLTVL.

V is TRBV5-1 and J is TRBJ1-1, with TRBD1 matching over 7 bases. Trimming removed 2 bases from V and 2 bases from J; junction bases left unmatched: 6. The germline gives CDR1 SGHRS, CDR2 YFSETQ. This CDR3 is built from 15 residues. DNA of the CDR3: TGCGCCAGCAGCTTCCAACAGGGGAGAAACACTGAAGCTTTCTTT. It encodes CASSFQQGRNTEAFF.

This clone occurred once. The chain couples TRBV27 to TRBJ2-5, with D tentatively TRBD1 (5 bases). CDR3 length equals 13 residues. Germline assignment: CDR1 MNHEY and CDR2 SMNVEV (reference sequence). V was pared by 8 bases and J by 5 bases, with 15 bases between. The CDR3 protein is CASGQDRGETQYF. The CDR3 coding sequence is TGTGCCAGCGGGCAAGACAGAGGTGAGACCCAGTACTTC.

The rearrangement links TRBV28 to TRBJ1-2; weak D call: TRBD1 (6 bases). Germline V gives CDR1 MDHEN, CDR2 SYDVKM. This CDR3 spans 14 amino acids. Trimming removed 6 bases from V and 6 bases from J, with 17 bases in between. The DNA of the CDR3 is TGTGCCAGCAGAAAAACAGGGCTGAGGGATGGCTACACCTTC. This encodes CASRKTGLRDGYTF.

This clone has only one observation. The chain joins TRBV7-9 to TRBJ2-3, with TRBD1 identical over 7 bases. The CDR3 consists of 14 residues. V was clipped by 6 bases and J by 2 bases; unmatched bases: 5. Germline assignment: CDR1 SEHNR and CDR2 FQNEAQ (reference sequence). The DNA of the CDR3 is TGTGCCAGCAGAGGGACAGTGACCACAGATACGCAGTATTTT. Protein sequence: CASRGTVTTDTQYF.

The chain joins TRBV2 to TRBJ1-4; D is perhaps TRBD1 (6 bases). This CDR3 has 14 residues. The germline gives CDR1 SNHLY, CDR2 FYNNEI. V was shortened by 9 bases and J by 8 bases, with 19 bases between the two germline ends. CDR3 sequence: CASKVDRLGEKLFF. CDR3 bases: TGTGCCAGTAAAGTTGACAGGTTAGGGGAAAAACTGTTTTTT.

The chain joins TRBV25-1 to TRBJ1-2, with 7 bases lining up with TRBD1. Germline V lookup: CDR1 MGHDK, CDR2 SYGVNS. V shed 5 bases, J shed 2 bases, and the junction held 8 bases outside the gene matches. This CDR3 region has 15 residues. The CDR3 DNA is TGTGCCAGCAGTCCAAGACAGGGCTCGAACTATGGCTACACCTTC. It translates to CASSPRQGSNYGYTF.

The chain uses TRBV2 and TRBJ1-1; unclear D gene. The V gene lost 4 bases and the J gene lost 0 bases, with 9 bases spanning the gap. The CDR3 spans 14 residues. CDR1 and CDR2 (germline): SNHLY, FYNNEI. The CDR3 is CASSGGIMNTEAFF. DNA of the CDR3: TGTGCCAGCAGTGGCGGGATCATGAACACTGAAGCTTTCTTT.